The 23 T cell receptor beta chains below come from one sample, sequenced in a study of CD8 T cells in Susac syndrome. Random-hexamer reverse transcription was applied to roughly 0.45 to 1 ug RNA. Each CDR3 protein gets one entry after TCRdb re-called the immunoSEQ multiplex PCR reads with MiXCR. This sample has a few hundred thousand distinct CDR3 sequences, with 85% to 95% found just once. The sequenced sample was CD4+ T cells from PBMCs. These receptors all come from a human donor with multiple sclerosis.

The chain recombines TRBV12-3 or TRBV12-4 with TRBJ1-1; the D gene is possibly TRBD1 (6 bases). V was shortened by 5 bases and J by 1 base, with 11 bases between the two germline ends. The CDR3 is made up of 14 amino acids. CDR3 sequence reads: CASSGRQANTEAFF. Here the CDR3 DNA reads TGTGCCAGCAGTGGGCGACAGGCGAACACTGAAGCTTTCTTT.

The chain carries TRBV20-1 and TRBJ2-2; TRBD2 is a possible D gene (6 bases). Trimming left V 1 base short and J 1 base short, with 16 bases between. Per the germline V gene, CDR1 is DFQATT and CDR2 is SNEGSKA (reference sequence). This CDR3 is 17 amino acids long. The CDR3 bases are TGCAGTGCTAGAGGGAGGGTGGGGCAGAAGAACACCGGGGAGCTGTTTTTT. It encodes CSARGRVGQKNTGELFF.

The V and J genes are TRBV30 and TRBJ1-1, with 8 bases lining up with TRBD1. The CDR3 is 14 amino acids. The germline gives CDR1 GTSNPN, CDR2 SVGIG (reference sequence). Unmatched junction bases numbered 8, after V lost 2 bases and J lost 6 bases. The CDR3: CAWSPRGQGAEAFF. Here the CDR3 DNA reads TGTGCCTGGAGTCCCCGAGGACAGGGAGCTGAAGCTTTCTTT.

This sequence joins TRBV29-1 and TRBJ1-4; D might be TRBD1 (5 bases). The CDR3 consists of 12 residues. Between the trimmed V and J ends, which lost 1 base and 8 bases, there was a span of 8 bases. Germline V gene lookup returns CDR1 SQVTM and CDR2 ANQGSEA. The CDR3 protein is CSVEAGNEKLFF. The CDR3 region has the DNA TGCAGCGTTGAAGCAGGGAACGAAAAACTGTTTTTT.

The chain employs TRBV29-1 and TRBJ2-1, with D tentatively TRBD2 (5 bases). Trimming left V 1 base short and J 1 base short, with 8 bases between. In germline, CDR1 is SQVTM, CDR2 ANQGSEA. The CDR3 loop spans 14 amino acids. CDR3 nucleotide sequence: TGCAGCGTTGAAGGGCGGGTATCCTACAATGAGCAGTTCTTC. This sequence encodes CSVEGRVSYNEQFF.

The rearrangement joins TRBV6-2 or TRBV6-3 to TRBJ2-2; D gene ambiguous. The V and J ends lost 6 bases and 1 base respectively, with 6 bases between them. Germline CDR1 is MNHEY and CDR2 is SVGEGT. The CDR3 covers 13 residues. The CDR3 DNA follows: TGTGCCAGCAGAAACAGGAACACCGGGGAGCTGTTTTTT. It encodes CASRNRNTGELFF.

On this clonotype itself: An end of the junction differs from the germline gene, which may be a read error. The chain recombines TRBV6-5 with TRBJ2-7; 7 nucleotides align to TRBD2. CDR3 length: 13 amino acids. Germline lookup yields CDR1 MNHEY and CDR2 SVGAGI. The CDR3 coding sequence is TGTGTCAGCAGTTACCGGGGGGCCTACGAGCAGTACTTC. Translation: CVSSYRGAYEQYF.

The CDR3 loop reads CASSPIHKKEAYGYTF. As DNA, the CDR3 is TGTGCCAGCAGCCCGATACACAAGAAGGAAGCCTATGGCTACACCTTC. This chain links TRBV11-2 with TRBJ1-2; unclear D gene. Germline loops: CDR1 SGHAT, CDR2 FQNNGV. This CDR3 region has 16 residues. With 5 bases removed from V and 4 bases from J, the gap between germline ends came to 20 bases.

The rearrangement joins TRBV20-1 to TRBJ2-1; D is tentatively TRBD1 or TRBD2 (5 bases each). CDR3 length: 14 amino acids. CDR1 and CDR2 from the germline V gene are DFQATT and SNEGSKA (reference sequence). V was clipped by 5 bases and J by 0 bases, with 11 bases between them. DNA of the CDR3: TGCAGTGCTTCGAGGGGTAGCTCCTACAATGAGCAGTTCTTC. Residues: CSASRGSSYNEQFF.

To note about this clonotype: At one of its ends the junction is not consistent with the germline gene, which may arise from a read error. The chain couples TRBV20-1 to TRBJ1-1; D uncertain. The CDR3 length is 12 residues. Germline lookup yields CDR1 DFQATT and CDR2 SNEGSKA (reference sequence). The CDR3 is CSARESNTEAFF. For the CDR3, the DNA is TGCAGTGCGAGAGAGTCGAACACTGAAGCTTTCTTT.

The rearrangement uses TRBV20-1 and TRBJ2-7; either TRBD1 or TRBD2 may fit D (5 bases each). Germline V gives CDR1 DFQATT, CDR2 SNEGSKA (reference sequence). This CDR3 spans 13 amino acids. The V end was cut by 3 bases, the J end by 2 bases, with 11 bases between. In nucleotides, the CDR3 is TGCAGTGCTAGGGCCAGGGACCCCTACGAGCAGTACGTC. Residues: CSARARDPYEQYV.

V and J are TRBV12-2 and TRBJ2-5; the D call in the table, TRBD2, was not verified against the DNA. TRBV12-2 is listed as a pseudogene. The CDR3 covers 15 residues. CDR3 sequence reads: CASRHLLALKETQYF. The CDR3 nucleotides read TGTGCAAGTCGCCATTTACTAGCGTTGAAAGAGACCCAGTACTTC.

Here the CDR3 DNA reads TGTGCCAGCAAGAAGCGGGGGGACTACAATGAGCAGTTCTTC. Encoded protein: CASKKRGDYNEQFF. The chain couples TRBV6-4 to TRBJ2-1, with 9 bases fitting TRBD2. J was trimmed by 3 bases and V by 7 bases; bases with no gene match: 4. Germline CDR1 reads MRHNA; CDR2 reads SNTAGT. The CDR3 is made up of 14 amino acids.

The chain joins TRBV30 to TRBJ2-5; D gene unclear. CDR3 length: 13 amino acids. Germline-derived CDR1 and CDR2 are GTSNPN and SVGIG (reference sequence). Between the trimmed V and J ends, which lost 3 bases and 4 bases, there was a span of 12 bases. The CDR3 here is CAWSPSLRETQYF. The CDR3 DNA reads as TGTGCCTGGAGCCCAAGTCTACGAGAGACCCAGTACTTC.

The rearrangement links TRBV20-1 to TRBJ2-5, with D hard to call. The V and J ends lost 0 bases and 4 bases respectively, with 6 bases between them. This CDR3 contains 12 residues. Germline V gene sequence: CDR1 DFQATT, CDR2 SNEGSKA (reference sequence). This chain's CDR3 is CSARDDGETQYF. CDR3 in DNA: TGCAGTGCTAGAGACGACGGAGAGACCCAGTACTTC.

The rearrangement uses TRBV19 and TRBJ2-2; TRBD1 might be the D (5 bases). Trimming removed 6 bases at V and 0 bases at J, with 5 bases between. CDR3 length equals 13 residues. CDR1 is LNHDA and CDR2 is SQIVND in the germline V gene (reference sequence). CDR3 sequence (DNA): TGTGCCAGTAGACAGGCGAACACCGGGGAGCTGTTTTTT. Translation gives CASRQANTGELFF.

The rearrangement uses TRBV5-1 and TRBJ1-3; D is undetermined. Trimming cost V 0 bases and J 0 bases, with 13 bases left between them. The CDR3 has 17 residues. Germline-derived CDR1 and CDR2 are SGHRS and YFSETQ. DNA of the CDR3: TGCGCCAGCAGCTTGGGTTGGATGCAGGACTCTGGAAACACCATATATTTT. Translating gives CASSLGWMQDSGNTIYF.

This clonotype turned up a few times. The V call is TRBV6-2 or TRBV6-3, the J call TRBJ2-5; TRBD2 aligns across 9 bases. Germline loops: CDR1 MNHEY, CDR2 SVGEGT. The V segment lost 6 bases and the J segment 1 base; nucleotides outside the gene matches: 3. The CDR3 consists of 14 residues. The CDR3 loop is CASRLAGGQETQYF. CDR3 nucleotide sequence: TGTGCCAGCAGACTAGCGGGCGGCCAAGAGACCCAGTACTTC.

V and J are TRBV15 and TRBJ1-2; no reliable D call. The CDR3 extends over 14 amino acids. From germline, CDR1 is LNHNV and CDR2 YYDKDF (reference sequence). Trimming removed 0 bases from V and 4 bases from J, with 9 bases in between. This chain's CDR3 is CATSRDGKGYGYTF. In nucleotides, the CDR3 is TGTGCCACCAGCAGAGATGGGAAAGGCTATGGCTACACCTTC.

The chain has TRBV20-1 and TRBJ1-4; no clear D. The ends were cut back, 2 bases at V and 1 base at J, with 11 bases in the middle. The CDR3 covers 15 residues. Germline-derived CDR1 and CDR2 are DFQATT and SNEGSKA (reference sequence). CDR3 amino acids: CSARTEGRTNEKLFF. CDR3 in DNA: TGCAGTGCTAGAACTGAAGGCAGAACTAATGAAAAACTGTTTTTT.

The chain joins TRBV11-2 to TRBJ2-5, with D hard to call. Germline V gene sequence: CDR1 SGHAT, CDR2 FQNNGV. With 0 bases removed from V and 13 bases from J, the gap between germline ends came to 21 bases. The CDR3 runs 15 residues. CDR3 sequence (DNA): TGTGCCAGCAGCTTAGATACCGTAGCCGCCAGAGATTGGTACTTC. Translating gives CASSLDTVAARDWYF.

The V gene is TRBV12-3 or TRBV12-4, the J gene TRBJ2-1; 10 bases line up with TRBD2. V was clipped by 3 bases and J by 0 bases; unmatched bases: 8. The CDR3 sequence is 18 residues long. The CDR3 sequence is CASSFLSGGSSSYNEQFF. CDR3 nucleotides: TGTGCCAGCAGTTTCCTTAGCGGGGGGTCGAGCTCCTACAATGAGCAGTTCTTC.

In nucleotides, the CDR3 is TGTGCCAGCAGTCCCCCGACAGGGACCTATGGCTACACCTTC. Translation: CASSPPTGTYGYTF. V is TRBV28 and J is TRBJ1-2; 7 nucleotides align to TRBD1. After removal of 5 bases from V and 4 bases from J, the junction contained 7 bases not matched to a gene. Looked up from germline, CDR1 is MDHEN and CDR2 is SYDVKM. The CDR3 consists of 14 residues.